These 24 T cell receptor beta chains originate from one sample sequenced in a study of blood T cell repertoires in COVID-19. Data came from immunoSEQ multiplex PCR; TCRdb stores just in-frame clones and leaves some out. The sample includes about 240,000 clones, about nine tenths seen only once; the top ten take around 2.6%. Source material: PBMCs or T cells enriched from blood (not recorded which). These receptors were taken from a woman aged 25-40 years with acute COVID-19.

The rearrangement uses TRBV19 and TRBJ1-3; D gene ambiguous. Germline V gene sequence: CDR1 LNHDA, CDR2 SQIVND (reference sequence). The CDR3 is 14 residues long. The V and J ends lost 7 bases and 4 bases respectively, with 14 bases between them. The CDR3 reads CASTLGTVGNTIYF. CDR3 DNA: TGTGCCAGTACCCTTGGCACAGTCGGAAACACCATATATTTT.

The chain is built from TRBV6-6 and TRBJ2-7; D possibly corresponds to TRBD1 (5 bases). Trimming pared 5 bases from V and 6 bases from J, leaving 11 bases between. This CDR3 is 12 amino acids long. Germline V lookup: CDR1 MNHNY, CDR2 SVGAGI (reference sequence). The CDR3 DNA is TGTGCCAGCAGTCCAGGGTCCAGCGAGCAGTACTTC. Its translation is CASSPGSSEQYF.

V usage is TRBV19 and J usage is TRBJ2-7; 8 bases agree with TRBD2. CDR1 and CDR2 from the germline V gene are LNHDA and SQIVND (reference sequence). V was clipped by 6 bases and J by 0 bases; unmatched bases: 4. The CDR3 length is 14 residues. The CDR3 here is CASRAGDYSYEQYF. The CDR3 nucleotides read TGTGCCAGTAGAGCGGGGGATTACTCCTACGAGCAGTACTTC.

This chain links TRBV5-1 with TRBJ1-1; 8 positions match TRBD1. V dropped 3 bases and J dropped 6; count of bases not matched to a gene: 7. The length of the CDR3 is 14 residues. Germline V CDR1 and CDR2: SGHRS, YFSETQ. CDR3 DNA sequence: TGCGCCAGCAGCTCCGGACAGGGAAGGGCTGAAGCTTTCTTT. Protein: CASSSGQGRAEAFF.

The count of this clone is one. This chain links TRBV6-5 with TRBJ1-2, with TRBD1 matching 8 bases. The V gene end was trimmed by 7 bases and the J gene end by 7 bases; junction bases not matched to a gene: 8. The CDR3 loop spans 13 amino acids. The germline gives CDR1 MNHEY, CDR2 SVGAGI. The CDR3 reads CASTQTGELGYTF. CDR3 bases: TGTGCCAGCACTCAGACAGGGGAGCTTGGCTACACCTTC.

The CDR3 spells CASSLAGIPEAFF. CDR3 DNA: TGTGCCAGCAGCTTAGCCGGGATCCCTGAAGCTTTCTTT. The chain carries TRBV7-6 and TRBJ1-1, with D unresolved. The CDR3 extends over 13 amino acids. The ends were cut back, 0 bases at V and 6 bases at J, with 8 bases in the middle. Germline V gene sequence: CDR1 SGHVS, CDR2 FNYEAQ.

The V gene is TRBV7-9, the J gene TRBJ1-1; 7 nucleotides agree with TRBD1. The CDR3 spans 11 residues. CDR1 is SEHNR and CDR2 is FQNEAQ in the germline V gene (reference sequence). For the CDR3, the DNA is TGTGCAACAGGGGTTTACACTGAAGCTTTCTTT. Translated, it gives CATGVYTEAFF. Supplemented by reference TRBV7-9 and TRBJ1-1, the full variable domain reads DTGVSQNPRHKITKRGQNVTFRCDPISEHNRLYWYRQTLGQGPEFLTYFQNEAQLEKSRLLSDRFSAERPKGSFSTLEIQRTEQGDSAMYLCATGVYTEAFFGQGTRLTVV.

The V and J genes are TRBV3-1 (or the pseudogene TRBV3-2) and TRBJ2-5, with D perhaps matching TRBD1 (6 bases). This CDR3 region has 16 residues. V lost 0 bases to trimming and J lost 4 bases, with 15 bases between them. CDR1 is LGHDT, CDR2 YNNKEL, per germline (reference sequence). DNA for the CDR3: TGTGCCAGCAGCCAAGAGACAGGAGAGGCGACAGAGACCCAGTACTTC. Protein sequence: CASSQETGEATETQYF.

V usage is TRBV5-1 and J usage is TRBJ2-4, with TRBD2 matching over 7 bases. The CDR3 extends over 12 amino acids. Germline V lookup: CDR1 SGHRS, CDR2 YFSETQ. V lost 3 bases and J lost 9; bases outside the gene matches: 3. CDR3 amino acids: CASSSTGGIQYF. Written as DNA, the CDR3 is TGCGCCAGCAGCTCAACGGGGGGCATTCAGTACTTC. The entire variable domain, with the rest obtained from reference TRBV5-1 and TRBJ2-4, is as follows: KAGVTQTPRYLIKTRGQQVTLSCSPISGHRSVSWYQQTPGQGLQFLFEYFSETQRNKGNFPGRFSGRQFSNSRSEMNVSTLELGDSALYLCASSSTGGIQYFGAGTRLSVL.

The CDR3 DNA is TGTGCCAGCAGCCAAGACGCGGGGGCAGGTGGAAACACCATATATTTT. Translation: CASSQDAGAGGNTIYF. This chain links TRBV14 with TRBJ1-3; possible D gene TRBD1, 6 bases. V lost 0 bases and J lost 3, with 12 bases in between. CDR1 SGHDN and CDR2 FVKESK come from the germline V gene. The CDR3 extends over 16 amino acids.

In its sample, this clone was seen many times. The V gene is TRBV6-1, the J gene TRBJ1-2; possibly TRBD1 for D (6 bases). There are 15 residues in the CDR3. With 1 base removed from V and 4 bases from J, the gap between germline ends came to 13 bases. Germline CDR1 reads MNHNS; CDR2 reads SASEGT. The CDR3 DNA reads as TGTGCCAGCAGTGAAGTTCCTAGACAGGTCTATGGCTACACCTTC. It codes for CASSEVPRQVYGYTF.

The chain employs TRBV6-6 and TRBJ1-5; D not resolved. Trimming took 5 bases from V and 6 from J, leaving 11 bases between them. The V gene's germline CDR1 is MNHNY and CDR2 SVGAGI (reference sequence). The CDR3 spans 13 residues. In DNA form, the CDR3 reads TGTGCCAGCAGTGTCTCGGAGGGTCAGCCCCAGCATTTT. Translating it yields CASSVSEGQPQHF.

As for this clone: In the same sample, other DNA sequences code for this CDR3. The chain uses TRBV3-1 (or the pseudogene TRBV3-2) and TRBJ1-5; a possible D gene is TRBD1 (6 bases). The V end was cut by 0 bases, the J end by 1 base, with 7 bases between. Germline values: CDR1 LGHDT, CDR2 YNNKEL (reference sequence). The CDR3 runs 15 residues. The CDR3 protein is CASSQDRGSNQPQHF. CDR3 in DNA: TGTGCCAGCAGCCAAGATAGGGGGAGCAATCAGCCCCAGCATTTT.

CDR3 DNA: TGTGCCAGCGGGACTAGCACAGATACGCAGTATTTT. It translates to CASGTSTDTQYF. The chain carries TRBV5-4 and TRBJ2-3; maybe TRBD2 (6 bases). CDR1 and CDR2 (germline): SGHNT, YYREEE (reference sequence). With 7 bases removed from V and 0 bases from J, the gap between germline ends came to 6 bases. CDR3 length: 12 amino acids.

The rearrangement joins TRBV19 to TRBJ1-6; D is possibly TRBD1 (6 bases). CDR3 length: 15 residues. In germline, CDR1 is LNHDA, CDR2 SQIVND (reference sequence). Trimming pared 6 bases from V and 7 bases from J, leaving 16 bases between. CDR3 residues: CASSSGGYRNSPLHF. The CDR3 DNA follows: TGTGCCAGTAGCTCGGGGGGCTACAGAAATTCACCCCTCCACTTT.

This chain connects TRBV5-6 to TRBJ1-3; TRBD1 matches at 9 bases. This CDR3 comprises 16 residues. The germline gives CDR1 SGHDT, CDR2 YYEEEE. V was pared by 2 bases and J by 9 bases, with 12 bases of the junction left unmatched. This chain's CDR3 is CASSFDGTGPWGTIYF. The CDR3 region has the DNA TGTGCCAGCAGCTTCGACGGGACAGGGCCCTGGGGCACCATATATTTT.

The J gene is TRBJ1-1, the V gene TRBV5-4; a possible D gene is TRBD1 (5 bases). The CDR3 covers 14 residues. The V end lost 3 bases, the J end lost 4 bases, and 13 bases lay between the germline ends. Germline CDR1 SGHNT, CDR2 YYREEE (reference sequence). The CDR3 spells CASSSKGRATEAFF. DNA of the CDR3: TGTGCCAGCAGCTCAAAGGGCAGGGCCACTGAAGCTTTCTTT.

This chain uses TRBV7-2 with TRBJ2-5; 7 positions agree with TRBD2. Germline V gene sequence: CDR1 SGHTA, CDR2 FQGNSA. The J segment lost 5 bases and the V segment lost 2 bases, leaving 11 bases of the junction unmatched. The CDR3 extends over 16 amino acids. CDR3 coding DNA: TGTGCCAGCAGCTTAAAGACTAGCTGGGGGTGGGAGACCCAGTACTTC. Translation: CASSLKTSWGWETQYF.

This chain connects TRBV5-6 to TRBJ1-5; no firm D call. This CDR3 region has 17 residues. Trimming left V 5 bases short and J 1 base short, with 19 bases between. Germline V gives CDR1 SGHDT, CDR2 YYEEEE. The CDR3 DNA reads as TGTGCCAGCAGTTCCTACGACTCGTACCTCAGCAATCAGCCCCAGCATTTT. As protein: CASSSYDSYLSNQPQHF. Full variable domain (remainder filled in from reference TRBV5-6 and TRBJ1-5): DAGVTQSPTHLIKTRGQQVTLRCSPKSGHDTVSWYQQALGQGPQFIFQYYEEEERQRGNFPDRFSGHQFPNYSSELNVNALLLGDSALYLCASSSYDSYLSNQPQHFGDGTRLSIL.

The chain is built from TRBV19 and TRBJ1-5; possible D gene TRBD1, 5 bases. V gave up 1 base and J gave up 3 bases, with 7 bases separating them. CDR3 size: 14 residues. Germline V gene sequence: CDR1 LNHDA, CDR2 SQIVND (reference sequence). The CDR3 DNA follows: TGTGCCAGTAGTATAGCAGGGTTCAATCAGCCCCAGCATTTT. It yields the protein CASSIAGFNQPQHF.

There are a few counts of this clone. The chain combines TRBV5-1 with TRBJ1-1; no clear D. Trimming cost V 0 bases and J 6 bases, with 9 bases left between them. The CDR3 loop spans 13 amino acids. Germline loops: CDR1 SGHRS, CDR2 YFSETQ. CDR3 residues: CASSLDLQSEAFF. As DNA, the CDR3 is TGCGCCAGCAGCTTGGACCTTCAGTCTGAAGCTTTCTTT.

The gene calls are TRBV27 and TRBJ2-3; 11 bases line up with TRBD2. This CDR3 has 15 residues. The trim removed 5 bases at V and 5 bases at J, leaving 6 bases unmatched. The germline CDR1 and CDR2 sequences are MNHEY and SMNVEV (reference sequence). The CDR3: CASSELAGAKDTQYF. In DNA, the CDR3 is TGTGCCAGCAGTGAACTAGCGGGGGCTAAAGATACGCAGTATTTT.

For the CDR3, the DNA is TGTGCCAGCAGCTTACTGGGACTAGGGGAGACCCAGTACTTC. It translates to CASSLLGLGETQYF. This rearrangement joins TRBV7-2 to TRBJ2-5; 8 positions agree with TRBD2. J lost 5 bases, V lost 2 bases, and 4 bases had no gene match. The CDR3 spans 14 residues. Germline V gene sequence: CDR1 SGHTA, CDR2 FQGNSA.

The CDR3 reads CASNGLGNEQFF. In nucleotides, the CDR3 is TGTGCCAGCAACGGTCTCGGCAATGAGCAGTTCTTC. This chain connects TRBV12-3 or TRBV12-4 to TRBJ2-1; D remains unclear. Deletions cut 7 bases from V and 6 bases from J, with 10 bases between. This CDR3 comprises 12 residues.